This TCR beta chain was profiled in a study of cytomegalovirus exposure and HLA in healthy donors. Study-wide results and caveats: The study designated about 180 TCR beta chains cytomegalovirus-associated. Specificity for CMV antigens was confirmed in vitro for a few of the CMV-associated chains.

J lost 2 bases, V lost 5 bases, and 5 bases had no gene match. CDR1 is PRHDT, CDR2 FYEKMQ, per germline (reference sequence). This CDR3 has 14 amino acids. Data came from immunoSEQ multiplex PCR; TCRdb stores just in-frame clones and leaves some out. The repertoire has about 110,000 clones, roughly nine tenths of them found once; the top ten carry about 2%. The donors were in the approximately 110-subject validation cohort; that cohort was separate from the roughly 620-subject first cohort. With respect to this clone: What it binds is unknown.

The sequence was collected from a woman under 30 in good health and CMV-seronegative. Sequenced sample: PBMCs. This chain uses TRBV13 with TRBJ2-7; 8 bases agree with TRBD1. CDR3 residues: CASSPGTGTYEQYF. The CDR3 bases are TGTGCCAGCAGCCCCGGGACAGGAACCTACGAGCAGTACTTC.